What follows are 25 T cell receptor beta chains derived from one specimen sequenced in a study of T cell repertoires in cytomegalovirus infection. TCRdb redid the calling of the reads with MiXCR, one entry per CDR3 protein. The sample shows under 850,000 distinct CDR3 sequences, 35% of them seen only once. The material sequenced was PBMCs. Receptors were obtained from a human donor in good health (CMV status not recorded). Some clones in this sample may be carry-over from other donors' samples.

The chain couples TRBV10-3 to TRBJ2-3; D gene unclear. This CDR3 has 11 amino acids. Looked up from germline, CDR1 is ENHRY and CDR2 is SYGVKD. V dropped 4 bases and J dropped 6 bases, with 5 bases sitting between them. This CDR3 is CAISGRDTQYF. In DNA, the CDR3 is TGTGCCATCAGTGGCAGGGATACGCAGTATTTT.

The DNA of the CDR3 is TGTGCCAGCAGCTCGCGGGGGGACGACCCGACAGATACGCAGTATTTT. Translating gives CASSSRGDDPTDTQYF. This chain uses TRBV7-3 with TRBJ2-3; 8 positions match TRBD2. The CDR3 sequence is 16 residues long. Per germline, CDR1 SGHTA and CDR2 FQGTGA. The junction had 9 bases not matched to a gene; V was cut back by 4 bases and J by 3 bases. Variable domain in full (rest from reference TRBV7-3 and TRBJ2-3): GAGVSQTPSNKVTEKGKYVELRCDPISGHTALYWYRQSLGQGPEFLIYFQGTGAADDSGLPNDRFFAVRPEGSVSTLKIQRTERGDSAVYLCASSSRGDDPTDTQYFGPGTRLTVL.

This clonotype was seen a few times. The rearrangement uses TRBV28 and TRBJ1-1; perhaps TRBD1 as D (6 bases). The CDR3 covers 15 residues. Trimming removed 9 bases at V and 0 bases at J, with 17 bases between. Germline V gene data show CDR1 as MDHEN and CDR2 as SYDVKM. CDR3 nucleotides: TGTGCCAGTAAACGGGGGGGGCGGATGAACACTGAAGCTTTCTTT. This encodes CASKRGGRMNTEAFF.

DNA for the CDR3: TGTGCCAGCAGTTACCCTTCAGGGTTCGCGGGATACGCTGGGGCCAACGTCCTGACTTTC. Protein: CASSYPSGFAGYAGANVLTF. This chain joins TRBV12-3 or TRBV12-4 and TRBJ2-6; tentative D call: TRBD2 (6 bases). Trimming removed 4 bases from V and 2 bases from J, with 24 bases in between. The CDR3 consists of 20 residues.

The CDR3 bases are TGTGCCACCAGCCTAGCGGGAGGCAGTGAGCAGTTCTTC. Its translation: CATSLAGGSEQFF. The V gene is TRBV15, the J gene TRBJ2-1, with 11 bases aligning to TRBD2. The trim removed 5 bases at V and 9 bases at J, leaving 3 bases unmatched. CDR3 size: 13 residues. Germline V CDR1 and CDR2: LNHNV, YYDKDF (reference sequence).

This clonotype was recorded a few times. This rearrangement joins TRBV6-4 to TRBJ2-1, with 12 bases that match TRBD2. Trimming cost V 2 bases and J 8 bases; bases outside gene matches: 4. Germline CDR1 MRHNA, CDR2 SNTAGT. The CDR3 is made up of 15 amino acids. CDR3 coding DNA: TGTGCCAGCAGTGACAAACTAGCGGGAGGAGATGAGCAGTTCTTC. Translated, it gives CASSDKLAGGDEQFF.

This clonotype was seen at least ten times. The chain uses TRBV11-1 and TRBJ1-2, with TRBD1 identical over 9 bases. J was trimmed by 8 bases and V by 5 bases; bases with no gene match: 6. The V gene's germline CDR1 is SGHAT and CDR2 FQDESV (reference sequence). This CDR3 spans 13 amino acids. This CDR3 reads CASSPDRGEGYTF. The CDR3 DNA reads TGTGCCAGCAGCCCGGACAGGGGTGAAGGCTACACCTTC.

V is TRBV19 and J is TRBJ1-2; possibly TRBD1 for D (6 bases). The CDR3 runs 15 residues. CDR1 LNHDA and CDR2 SQIVND come from the germline V gene (reference sequence). Trimming took off 8 bases at V and 0 bases at J, with 16 bases between the two ends. The CDR3 DNA reads as TGTGCCAGTCTACGACAGGTATCCACTAACTATGGCTACACCTTC. This translates into CASLRQVSTNYGYTF.

A remark on this clonotype: No conserved phenylalanine or tryptophan is present at the end of the CDR3, so a read error is the likely explanation. This chain links TRBV12-3 or TRBV12-4 with TRBJ1-2; the match to TRBD1 covers 9 bases. CDR3 length: 15 amino acids. V gave up 4 bases and J gave up 4 bases; unmatched junction bases: 7. The CDR3 nucleotides read TGTGCCAGCAGTTCCGGGACAGGGAATCCCTATGGCTACACCTTA. Translating gives CASSSGTGNPYGYTL.

In DNA form, the CDR3 reads TGTGCCAGCAGTTGGGACCCTAGCTCTGGAAACACCATATATTTT. Encoded protein: CASSWDPSSGNTIYF. The gene calls are TRBV6-6 and TRBJ1-3; D perhaps matches TRBD1 (5 bases). Deletions cut 4 bases from V and 0 bases from J, with 10 bases between. The CDR3 contains 15 residues. Germline lookup yields CDR1 MNHNY and CDR2 SVGAGI (reference sequence).

V and J are TRBV29-1 and TRBJ2-2, with D perhaps matching TRBD1 (5 bases). V lost 5 bases and J 5 bases, leaving 12 bases between the germline ends. Germline-derived CDR1 and CDR2 are SQVTM and ANQGSEA. This CDR3 spans 13 amino acids. This CDR3 is CSVLWGLTGELFF. CDR3 sequence (DNA): TGCAGCGTTCTCTGGGGCCTAACCGGGGAGCTGTTTTTT.

This clonotype was seen once. The CDR3 protein is CASSSMGHSNTEAFF. CDR3 coding DNA: TGTGCCAGCAGCAGTATGGGACATTCGAACACTGAAGCTTTCTTT. V usage is TRBV9 and J usage is TRBJ1-1; D might be TRBD1 (6 bases). The CDR3 extends over 15 amino acids. Germline V gene lookup returns CDR1 SGDLS and CDR2 YYNGEE. The V end lost 4 bases, the J end lost 1 base, and 14 bases lay between the germline ends.

This clonotype came up a few times. V usage is TRBV20-1 and J usage is TRBJ1-3; D remains ambiguous. Germline V lookup: CDR1 DFQATT, CDR2 SNEGSKA (reference sequence). V was pared by 3 bases and J by 2 bases, with 2 bases between. This CDR3 is built from 11 residues. This chain's CDR3 is CSARTGNTIYF. CDR3 nucleotide sequence: TGCAGTGCTAGGACTGGAAACACCATATATTTT.

Many counts were recorded for this clonotype. The V gene is TRBV28, the J gene TRBJ2-3; D unclear. The germline V gene encodes CDR1 MDHEN and CDR2 SYDVKM. The CDR3 loop spans 15 amino acids. V was cut by 2 bases and J by 1 base, with 10 bases left in between. DNA of the CDR3: TGTGCCAGCAGTTTAGGCAGCCTAGGCACAGATACGCAGTATTTT. Translation: CASSLGSLGTDTQYF.

There are a few counts of this clonotype. V is TRBV10-3 and J is TRBJ1-5, with D possibly being TRBD1 (6 bases). Germline V gene lookup returns CDR1 ENHRY and CDR2 SYGVKD. V lost 3 bases and J lost 1, with 10 bases in between. The CDR3 totals 15 residues. The CDR3 nucleotides read TGTGCCATCAGTGACGGGGGGGCGAGCAATCAGCCCCAGCATTTT. Its translation: CAISDGGASNQPQHF.

This clonotype was counted only a few times. This sequence joins TRBV27 and TRBJ2-2, with D tentatively TRBD1 or TRBD2 (5 bases each). Germline lookup yields CDR1 MNHEY and CDR2 SMNVEV (reference sequence). The V and J ends lost 6 bases and 7 bases respectively, with 9 bases between them. The length of the CDR3 is 12 residues. The CDR3 loop reads CASRMGVGELFF. The CDR3 DNA reads TGTGCCAGCAGGATGGGGGTCGGGGAGCTGTTTTTT.

The gene calls are TRBV12-5 and TRBJ2-1; TRBD1 aligns across 10 bases. This CDR3 spans 15 amino acids. V gave up 3 bases and J gave up 6 bases; unmatched junction bases: 5. Germline V lookup: CDR1 LGHNT, CDR2 FRNRAP. The CDR3 DNA is TGTGCTAGTGGTTTTGGGACAGGGGTCAGCAATGAGCAGTTCTTC. The encoded protein is CASGFGTGVSNEQFF.

CDR3 protein: CSAHPRTQGNQPQHF. The CDR3 DNA is TGCAGTGCTCATCCCCGGACTCAGGGCAATCAGCCCCAGCATTTT. The chain links TRBV20-1 to TRBJ1-5; D is ambiguous. Trimming cost V 5 bases and J 2 bases, with 16 bases left between them. The CDR3 spans 15 residues. From germline, CDR1 is DFQATT and CDR2 SNEGSKA (reference sequence).

This clonotype was picked up a small number of times. V usage is TRBV7-2 and J usage is TRBJ2-1; 8 bases align to TRBD1. V gave up 3 bases and J gave up 4 bases; unmatched junction bases: 11. The CDR3 loop spans 17 amino acids. In germline, CDR1 is SGHTA, CDR2 FQGNSA. The CDR3 spells CASSFQTGERIYNEQFF. The CDR3 nucleotides read TGTGCCAGCAGCTTCCAGACAGGGGAAAGGATATACAATGAGCAGTTCTTC.

This clonotype came up a few times. This sequence joins TRBV6-2 or TRBV6-3 and TRBJ2-5; D call uncertain. The V end was cut by 6 bases, the J end by 7 bases, with 15 bases between. This CDR3 comprises 13 residues. Looked up from germline, CDR1 is MNHEY and CDR2 is SVGEGT. The CDR3 spells CASRLGPVGTQYF. The CDR3 nucleotides read TGTGCCAGCAGACTCGGGCCCGTCGGGACCCAGTACTTC.

V gene TRBV2 combines with J gene TRBJ2-1, with D possibly called TRBD1 or TRBD2 (6 bases each). Trimming shortened V by 7 bases and J by 2 bases, and 15 bases separated the two germline ends. The CDR3 covers 15 residues. Germline values: CDR1 SNHLY, CDR2 FYNNEI. The CDR3 DNA sequence: TGTGCCAGCACGGGTAGGGGGGTCACCTACAATGAGCAGTTCTTC. Encoded protein: CASTGRGVTYNEQFF.

This clonotype was detected only a few times. The chain employs TRBV27 and TRBJ1-1; a possible D gene is TRBD1 (5 bases). This CDR3 has 13 residues. Between the trimmed V and J ends, which lost 5 bases and 6 bases, there was a span of 13 bases. CDR1 is MNHEY and CDR2 is SMNVEV in the germline V gene (reference sequence). The CDR3 reads CASSVQGRSEAFF. In DNA form, the CDR3 reads TGTGCCAGCAGTGTCCAGGGTCGCTCTGAAGCTTTCTTT.

The chain is built from TRBV12-3 or TRBV12-4 and TRBJ1-3; the D gene is possibly TRBD1 (6 bases). Trimming cost V 2 bases and J 4 bases, with 12 bases left between them. CDR3 size: 15 residues. The CDR3 region is CASSLLDSRGNTIYF. The DNA for the CDR3 is TGTGCCAGCAGTTTATTGGACAGCAGAGGAAACACCATATATTTT.

This clonotype has just a few counts. The V and J genes are TRBV29-1 and TRBJ1-1; D may be TRBD1 (6 bases). Germline V gene lookup returns CDR1 SQVTM and CDR2 ANQGSEA. The CDR3 totals 16 residues. Trimming pared 6 bases from V and 0 bases from J, leaving 20 bases between. CDR3 sequence: CSVGVGGLSMNTEAFF. The DNA of the CDR3 is TGCAGCGTGGGGGTCGGGGGGCTCTCGATGAACACTGAAGCTTTCTTT.

This clonotype has just one count. The gene calls are TRBV30 and TRBJ1-5; no reliable D call. V was pared by 5 bases and J by 0 bases, with 11 bases between. The CDR3 has 14 residues. Germline assignment: CDR1 GTSNPN and CDR2 SVGIG (reference sequence). DNA for the CDR3: TGTGCCTGGGGGGTCCTAAATAGCAATCAGCCCCAGCATTTT. Protein product: CAWGVLNSNQPQHF.